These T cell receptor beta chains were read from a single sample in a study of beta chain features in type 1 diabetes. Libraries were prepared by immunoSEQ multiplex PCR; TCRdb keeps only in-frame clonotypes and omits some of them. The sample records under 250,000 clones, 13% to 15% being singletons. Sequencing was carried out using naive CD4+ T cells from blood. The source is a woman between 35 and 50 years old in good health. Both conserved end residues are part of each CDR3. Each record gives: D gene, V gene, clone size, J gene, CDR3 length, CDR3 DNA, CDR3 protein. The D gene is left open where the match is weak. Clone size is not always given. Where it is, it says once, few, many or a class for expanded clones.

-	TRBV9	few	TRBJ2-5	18	TGTGCCAGCAGCGTAAGCTTAGCGGATCAGAATGCTCAAGAGACCCAGTACTTC	CASSVSLADQNAQETQYF
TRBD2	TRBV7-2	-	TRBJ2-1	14	TGTGCCAGCAGCTCCCCCGGCGGGGGCAATGAGCAGTTCTTC	CASSSPGGGNEQFF
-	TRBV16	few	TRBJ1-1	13	TGTGCCAGCAGCCAGGCGGGTGTAACTGAAGCTTTCTTT	CASSQAGVTEAFF
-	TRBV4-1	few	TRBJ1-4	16	TGCGCCAGCAGCCAAGAAGTAAGGGGATCTAGGGAAAAACTGTTTTTT	CASSQEVRGSREKLFF
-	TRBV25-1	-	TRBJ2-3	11	TGTGCCACTGCGGTCACAGATACGCAGTATTTT	CATAVTDTQYF
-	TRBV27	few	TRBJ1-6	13	TGTGCCAGCAACGACGGGTTGAATTCACCCCTCCACTTT	CASNDGLNSPLHF
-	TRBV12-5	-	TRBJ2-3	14	TGTGCTAGTGGTTCGTTGAGAAGCACAGATACGCAGTATTTT	CASGSLRSTDTQYF
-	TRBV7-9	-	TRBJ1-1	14	TGTGCCAGCAGCTTACGTGTCGGTAACACTGAAGCTTTCTTT	CASSLRVGNTEAFF
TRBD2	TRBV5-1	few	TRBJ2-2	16	TGCGCCAGCAGCCCTGGGGGACTAGCACTCACCGGGGAGCTGTTTTTT	CASSPGGLALTGELFF
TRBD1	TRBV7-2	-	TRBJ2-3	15	TGTGCCAGCAGCCTGAGGACAGGCTTGGACTATACGCAGTATTTT	CASSLRTGLDYTQYF
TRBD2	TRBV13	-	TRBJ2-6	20	TGTGCCAGCAGCTTAGCGGGATGGCGGGGGGAATCATCTGGGGCCAACGTCCTGACTTTC	CASSLAGWRGESSGANVLTF
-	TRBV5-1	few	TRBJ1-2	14	TGCGCCAGCAGCTTGGTAACGGCAGGGCGAGGCTACACCTTC	CASSLVTAGRGYTF
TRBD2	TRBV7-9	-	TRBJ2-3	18	TGTGCCAGCAGCCACCTCGCCGGGACTAGCGGGGGTTCAGATACGCAGTATTTT	CASSHLAGTSGGSDTQYF
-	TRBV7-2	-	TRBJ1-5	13	TGTGCCAGCAGCTTAACGGGGGATCAGCCCCAGCATTTT	CASSLTGDQPQHF
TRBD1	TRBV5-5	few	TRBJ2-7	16	TGTGCCAGCAGACTTGGGATAGGGACAGGTGCCTACGAGCAGTACTTC	CASRLGIGTGAYEQYF
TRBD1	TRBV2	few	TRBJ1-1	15	TGTGCCAGCAGTGAAGAGGACAGGCTGGGCTCTGAAGCTTTCTTT	CASSEEDRLGSEAFF
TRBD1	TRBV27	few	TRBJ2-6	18	TGTGCCAGCAGTCCCCCGGGACAGGGCCTCTCTGGGGCCAACGTCCTGACTTTC	CASSPPGQGLSGANVLTF
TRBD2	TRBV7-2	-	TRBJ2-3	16	TGTGCCAGCAGCTTAGACGGCGGGGGTGCCGCAGATACGCAGTATTTT	CASSLDGGGAADTQYF
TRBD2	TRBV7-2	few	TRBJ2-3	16	TGTGCCAGCAGCTTTAGCGGGGGCAGAGCCACAGATACGCAGTATTTT	CASSFSGGRATDTQYF
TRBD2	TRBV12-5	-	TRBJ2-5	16	TGTGCTAGTGGTACCCCGGTAGGACTAGCGGGGGGAATCCAGTACTTC	CASGTPVGLAGGIQYF
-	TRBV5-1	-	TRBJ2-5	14	TGCGCCAGCAGCTTGGGGCAGGAGGGCGAGACCCAGTACTTC	CASSLGQEGETQYF
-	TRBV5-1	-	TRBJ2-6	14	TGCGCCAGCAGACTATACTCTGGGGCCAACGTCCTGACTTTC	CASRLYSGANVLTF
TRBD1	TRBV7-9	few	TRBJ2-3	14	TGTGCCAGCGCGACAGGGCTTAGCACAGATACGCAGTATTTT	CASATGLSTDTQYF
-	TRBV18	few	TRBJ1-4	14	TGTGCCAGCTCACCGACAGGCCCCAATGAAAAACTGTTTTTT	CASSPTGPNEKLFF
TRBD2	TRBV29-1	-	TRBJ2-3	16	TGCAGCGTTGCTCGCGGGGGGCCAGGTATAACAGATACGCAGTATTTT	CSVARGGPGITDTQYF
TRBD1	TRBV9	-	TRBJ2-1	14	TGTGCCAGCAGCGCGGGACAGGGGGGCAATGAGCAGTTCTTC	CASSAGQGGNEQFF
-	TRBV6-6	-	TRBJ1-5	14	TGTGCCAGCAGCCCGGGGAATAGCAATCAGCCCCAGCATTTT	CASSPGNSNQPQHF
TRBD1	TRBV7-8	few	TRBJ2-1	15	TGTGCCAGCAGACCCGGACAGGTCCCAGGGGGTGAGCAGTTCTTC	CASRPGQVPGGEQFF
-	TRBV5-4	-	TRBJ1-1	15	TGTGCCAGCAGCTTGGGTTCACAGCTGGGCACTGAAGCTTTCTTT	CASSLGSQLGTEAFF
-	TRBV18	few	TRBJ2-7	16	TGTGCCAGCTCACCACTAGGACGGGAAAGCTCCTACGAGCAGTACTTC	CASSPLGRESSYEQYF
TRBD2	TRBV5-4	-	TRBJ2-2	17	TGTGCCAGCAGCAAAGGACTAGCGGGCGCGAACACCGGGGAGCTGTTTTTT	CASSKGLAGANTGELFF
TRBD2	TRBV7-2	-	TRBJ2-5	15	TGTGCCAGCAGCCCAGGGACTAGCGGGGCCAGGACCCAGTACTTC	CASSPGTSGARTQYF
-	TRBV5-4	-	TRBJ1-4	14	TGTGCCAGCAGCTTGAAGCCGGAGAATGAAAAACTGTTTTTT	CASSLKPENEKLFF
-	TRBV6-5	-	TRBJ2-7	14	TGTGCCAGCATCAATTCAGCGGGTCCCAGGGAGCAGTACTTC	CASINSAGPREQYF
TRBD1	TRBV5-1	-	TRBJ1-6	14	TGCGCCAGCAGCCGGGGACAGACTAATTCACCCCTCCACTTT	CASSRGQTNSPLHF
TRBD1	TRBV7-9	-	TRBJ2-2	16	TGTGCCAGCAGCCTGGGGGACAGGGTTGTCACCGGGGAGCTGTTTTTT	CASSLGDRVVTGELFF
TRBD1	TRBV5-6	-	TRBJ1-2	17	TGTGCCAGCAGCCACTCCCCCACAGGGGCCTCTAACTATGGCTACACCTTC	CASSHSPTGASNYGYTF
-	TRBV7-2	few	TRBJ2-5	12	TGTGCCAGCAGCTTATTTGCGGGGACCCAGTACTTC	CASSLFAGTQYF
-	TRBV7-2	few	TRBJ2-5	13	TGTGCCAGCAGCCCACCTTCCAGGGAGACCCAGTACTTC	CASSPPSRETQYF
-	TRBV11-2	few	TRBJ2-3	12	TGTGCCAGCAGCTCACGGGCAGATACGCAGTATTTT	CASSSRADTQYF
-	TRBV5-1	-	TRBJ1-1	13	TGCGCCAGCAGCTTATTGGGGCACACTGAAGCTTTCTTT	CASSLLGHTEAFF